This is a list of T cell receptor beta chains from one sample in a study of T cell changes during pregnancy in multiple sclerosis. Produced via immunoSEQ multiplex PCR; TCRdb's table is partial and in-frame only. The data hold fewer than 85,000 clones, with approximately 90% observed a single time. The material was peripheral blood, obtained in the first trimester of pregnancy. These receptors were collected from a female donor in good health, enrolled as a control in a pregnancy study. The CDR3 runs from the conserved cysteine through the conserved F or W.

j_call,v_call,cdr3_aa
TRBJ2-5,TRBV5-1,CASSLDGQGGETQYF
TRBJ1-1,TRBV6-1,CASSVKGAGTEAFF
TRBJ1-4,TRBV29-1,CSVGLSTNEKLFF
TRBJ1-5,TRBV28,CASSLGRGGYQPQHF
TRBJ2-5,TRBV29-1,CSVGTGGNGLETQYF
TRBJ2-1,TRBV15,CATSREVEGNEQFF
TRBJ1-2,TRBV18,CASSPTGKDYGYTF
TRBJ2-3,TRBV19,CASIAGTSYTDTQYF
TRBJ1-4,TRBV5-1,CASSLGGLGEKLFF
TRBJ2-2,TRBV7-2,CASSLVDKINTGELFF
TRBJ2-7,TRBV4-1,CASSHDGRNYEQYF
TRBJ2-3,TRBV5-6,CASSLVGSTDTQYF
TRBJ1-2,TRBV28,CASSPWTGERGYTF
TRBJ2-1,TRBV30,CAWSTGTSGSSGEQFF
TRBJ2-5,TRBV12-5,CASGLAGGETQYF
TRBJ2-7,TRBV6-1,CASSVRQDLLREQYF
TRBJ1-1,TRBV28,CASSLFNQANTEAFF
TRBJ2-7,TRBV5-1,CASSPPDLSSYEQYF
TRBJ2-3,TRBV29-1,CSVSLYTDTQYF
TRBJ1-5,TRBV28,CAAGGDSNQPQHF
TRBJ1-4,TRBV21-1,CASSKGQKNEKLFF
TRBJ2-2,TRBV10-3,CAISQNTGELFF
TRBJ2-1,TRBV19,CASSRGFEYNEQFF
TRBJ1-1,TRBV5-1,CASSLVGGLGDTEAFF
TRBJ2-3,TRBV10-1,CASSEPGTGTFTDTQYF
TRBJ1-5,TRBV4-2,CASSQEGGADNQPQHF
TRBJ1-2,TRBV28,CASSWRAGAYGYTF
TRBJ1-2,TRBV28,CASSLRGPNYGYTF
TRBJ2-5,TRBV4-1,CASSQLTSARETQYF
TRBJ2-7,TRBV5-1,CASSLGQGIYEQYF
TRBJ2-1,TRBV5-1,CASSLFQGRGEQFF
TRBJ2-1,TRBV2,CASNDPSGRSNEQFF
TRBJ2-1,TRBV16,CASSPLAGVAGEQFF
TRBJ1-1,TRBV5-5,CASKPGQTNTEAFF
TRBJ2-7,TRBV7-9,CASSWSAYEQYF